The present T cell receptor beta chain was sequenced within a study of blood T cells in healthy people across ages. V was trimmed by 3 bases and J by 0 bases, leaving 6 bases between them. The germline gives CDR1 SGHVS, CDR2 FQNEAQ. The CDR3 length is 15 residues. The second PCR ran about 6 to 12 cycles with a sample-barcoded 5' primer and J-beta primers. Every cDNA molecule carried a tag from a template-switch adaptor bearing 12 random nucleotides. TCRdb fed the 5' RACE reads into MiXCR, producing one record per CDR3 protein. This sample has 600,000 or so distinct CDR3 sequences; under 25% occur once, and the top ten carry approximately 3.7%. This clonotype was seen many times. Per individual sample, total RNA of at least 5.5 micrograms was extracted.

Material for sequencing was blood. This receptor was obtained from a man between 65 and 79 years old in good health. The V and J genes are TRBV7-8 and TRBJ2-6; the D is unclear. CDR3 residues: CASSLSDSGANVLTF. In DNA form, the CDR3 reads TGTGCCAGCAGCTTGTCCGACTCTGGGGCCAACGTCCTGACTTTC.